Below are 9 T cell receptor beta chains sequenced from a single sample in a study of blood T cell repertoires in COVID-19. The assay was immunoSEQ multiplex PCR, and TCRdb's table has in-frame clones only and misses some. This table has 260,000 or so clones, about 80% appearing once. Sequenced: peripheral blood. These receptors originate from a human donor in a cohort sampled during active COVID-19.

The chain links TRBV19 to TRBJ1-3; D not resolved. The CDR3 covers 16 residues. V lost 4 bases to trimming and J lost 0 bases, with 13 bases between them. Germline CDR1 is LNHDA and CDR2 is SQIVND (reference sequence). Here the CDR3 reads CASSNSNRHSGNTIYF. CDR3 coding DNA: TGTGCCAGTAGTAACTCGAACAGACACTCTGGAAACACCATATATTTT.

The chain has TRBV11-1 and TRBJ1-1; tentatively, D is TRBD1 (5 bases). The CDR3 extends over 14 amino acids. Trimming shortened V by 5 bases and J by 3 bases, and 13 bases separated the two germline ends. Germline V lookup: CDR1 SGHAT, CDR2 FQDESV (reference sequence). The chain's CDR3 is CASSIKGRHTEAFF. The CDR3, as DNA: TGTGCCAGCAGCATCAAGGGGAGGCACACTGAAGCTTTCTTT.

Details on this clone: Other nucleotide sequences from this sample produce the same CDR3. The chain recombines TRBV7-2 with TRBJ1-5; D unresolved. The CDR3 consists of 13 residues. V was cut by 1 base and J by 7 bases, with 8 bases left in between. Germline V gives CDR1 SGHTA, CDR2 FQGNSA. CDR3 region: CASSLGRGQPQHF. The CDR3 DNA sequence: TGTGCCAGCAGCTTAGGACGAGGGCAGCCCCAGCATTTT.

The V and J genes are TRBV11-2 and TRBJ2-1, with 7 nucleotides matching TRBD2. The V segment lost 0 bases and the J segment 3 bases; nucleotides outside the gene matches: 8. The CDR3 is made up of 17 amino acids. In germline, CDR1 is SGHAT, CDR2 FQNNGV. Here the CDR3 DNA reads TGTGCCAGCAGCTTAGATCTCGGCGGGAGCCTCTACAATGAGCAGTTCTTC. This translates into CASSLDLGGSLYNEQFF.

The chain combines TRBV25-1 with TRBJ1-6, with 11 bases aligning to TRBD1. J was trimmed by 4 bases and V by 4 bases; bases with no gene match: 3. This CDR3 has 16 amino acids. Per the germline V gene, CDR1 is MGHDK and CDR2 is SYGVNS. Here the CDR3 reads CASSVGTGGYNSPLHF. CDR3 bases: TGTGCCAGCAGTGTCGGGACAGGGGGATATAATTCACCCCTCCACTTT.

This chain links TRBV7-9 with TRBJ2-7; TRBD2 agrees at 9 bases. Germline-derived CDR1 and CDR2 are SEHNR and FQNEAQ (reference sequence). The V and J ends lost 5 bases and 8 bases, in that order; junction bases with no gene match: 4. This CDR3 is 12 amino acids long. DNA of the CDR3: TGTGCCAGCAGCCCGACTAGCGGTAAGCAGTACTTC. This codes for CASSPTSGKQYF.

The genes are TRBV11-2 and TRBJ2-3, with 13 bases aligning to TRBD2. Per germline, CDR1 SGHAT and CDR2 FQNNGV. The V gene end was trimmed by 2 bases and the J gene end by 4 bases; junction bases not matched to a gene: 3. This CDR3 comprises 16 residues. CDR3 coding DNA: TGTGCCAGCAGCTTATGGACTAGCGGGAGTTCAGATACGCAGTATTTT. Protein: CASSLWTSGSSDTQYF. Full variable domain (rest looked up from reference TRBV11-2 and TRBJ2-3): EAGVAQSPRYKIIEKRQSVAFWCNPISGHATLYWYQQILGQGPKLLIQFQNNGVVDDSQLPKDRFSAERLKGVDSTLKIQPAKLEDSAVYLCASSLWTSGSSDTQYFGPGTRLTVL.

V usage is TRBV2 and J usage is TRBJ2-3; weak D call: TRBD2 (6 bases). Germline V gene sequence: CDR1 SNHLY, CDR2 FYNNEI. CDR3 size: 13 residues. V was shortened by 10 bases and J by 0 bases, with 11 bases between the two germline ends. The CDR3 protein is CATGRGSTDTQYF. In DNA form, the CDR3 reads TGTGCCACCGGGCGGGGTAGCACAGATACGCAGTATTTT. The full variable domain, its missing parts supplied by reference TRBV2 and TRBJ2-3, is EPEVTQTPSHQVTQMGQEVILRCVPISNHLYFYWYRQILGQKVEFLVSFYNNEISEKSEIFDDQFSVERPDGSNFTLKIRSTKLEDSAMYFCATGRGSTDTQYFGPGTRLTVL.

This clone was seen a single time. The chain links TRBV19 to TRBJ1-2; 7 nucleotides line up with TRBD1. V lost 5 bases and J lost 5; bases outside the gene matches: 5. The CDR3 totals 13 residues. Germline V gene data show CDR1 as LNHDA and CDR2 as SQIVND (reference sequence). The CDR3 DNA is TGTGCCAGTAGTCGGACAGGTCCATATGGCTACACCTTC. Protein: CASSRTGPYGYTF.